The next 3 T cell receptor beta chains were all read from a single sample in a study of monozygotic twins with inflammatory bowel disease. TCRdb reanalyzed the 5' RACE reads, giving one entry per CDR3 protein sequence and no DNA. The sample includes 200,000 to 250,000 distinct CDR3 sequences. The sample was blood. The receptor source for this set is a human donor with ulcerative colitis or Crohn's disease, or a healthy co-twin of an affected twin (not recorded which).

V is TRBV7-9 and J is TRBJ1-5. Germline lookup yields CDR1 SEHNR and CDR2 FQNEAQ (reference sequence). The CDR3 runs 12 residues. The CDR3 region is CASSFGVQPQHF.

The chain is built from TRBV19 and TRBJ2-6. The CDR3 is 15 amino acids. From germline, CDR1 is LNHDA and CDR2 SQIVND (reference sequence). CDR3 protein: CASSPPGAGANVLTF. Looking up the rest from reference TRBV19 and TRBJ2-6 gives the full variable domain: DGGITQSPKYLFRKEGQNVTLSCEQNLNHDAMYWYRQDPGQGLRLIYYSQIVNDFQKGDIAEGYSVSREKKESFPLTVTSAQKNPTAFYLCASSPPGAGANVLTFGAGSRLTVL.

The chain has TRBV7-2 and TRBJ1-2; TCRdb designates TRBD1, a call that cannot be tested without DNA. The CDR3 is made up of 14 amino acids. The germline CDR1 and CDR2 sequences are SGHTA and FQGNSA. The CDR3 is CASSLDRIGSGYTF. Supplemented by reference TRBV7-2 and TRBJ1-2, the full variable domain reads GAGVSQSPSNKVTEKGKDVELRCDPISGHTALYWYRQSLGQGLEFLIYFQGNSAPDKSGLPSDRFSAERTGGSVSTLTIQRTQQEDSAVYLCASSLDRIGSGYTFGSGTRLTVV.